Sequencing of this T cell receptor (beta chain) was carried out in a study of lymphopenia after photon versus proton radiotherapy. On this clone itself: Its specificity is unknown.

Study results and caveats: Relative stability marked proton patients; photon patients lost diversity and naive cells.

Only in-frame clones appear in the TCRdb table, and some are missing; sequencing was by immunoSEQ multiplex PCR. The table lists 35,000 to 50,000 clones, over 80% of them singletons. This CDR3 is built from 15 residues. V was clipped by 3 bases and J by 0 bases, with 11 bases between them. The germline V gene encodes CDR1 LGHNA and CDR2 YNFKEQ. The gene calls are TRBV4-2 and TRBJ1-2, with no clear D. This TCR was sampled from a woman in her 70s with pancreatic cancer. The specimen comprised peripheral blood, sampled from a patient treated with proton-based radiotherapy. The CDR3: CASSQSSGANYGYTF. The DNA for the CDR3 is TGTGCCAGCAGCCAGTCGTCAGGAGCTAACTATGGCTACACCTTC.